These 28 T cell receptor beta chains were all obtained from the same sample, sequenced in a study of long-term antiretroviral therapy in people with HIV. Survey level was the resolution at which the v3.0 immunoSEQ assay ran. The data were produced by immunoSEQ multiplex PCR, yet TCRdb's version contains in-frame clones alone and is incomplete. This table has about 7,200 clones, around 80% appearing once. Sequencing used unsorted PBMCs, obtained approximately 0.9 years before starting antiretroviral therapy. These receptors were taken from a man aged 35 to 55 with HIV.

The V call is TRBV7-9, the J call TRBJ1-2, with D hard to call. Per germline, CDR1 SEHNR and CDR2 FQNEAQ (reference sequence). The CDR3 is 14 amino acids. V was pared by 3 bases and J by 0 bases, with 8 bases between. The CDR3 DNA reads TGTGCCAGCAGCTTCACAGAACCTAACTATGGCTACACCTTC. Its translation is CASSFTEPNYGYTF.

The chain employs TRBV7-9 and TRBJ2-2; D remains unclear. V shed 2 bases and J shed 1 base, with 14 bases lying between them. The CDR3 consists of 17 residues. Per germline, CDR1 SEHNR and CDR2 FQNEAQ (reference sequence). The CDR3 protein is CASSLWYEIRNTGELFF. Written as DNA, the CDR3 is TGTGCCAGCAGCTTATGGTACGAGATAAGGAACACCGGGGAGCTGTTTTTT. The full variable domain, in which reference TRBV7-9 and TRBJ2-2 provide the parts outside the CDR3, is DTGVSQNPRHKITKRGQNVTFRCDPISEHNRLYWYRQTLGQGPEFLTYFQNEAQLEKSRLLSDRFSAERPKGSFSTLEIQRTEQGDSAMYLCASSLWYEIRNTGELFFGEGSRLTVL.

In its sample, this clone was seen once. V and J are TRBV4-3 and TRBJ1-5, with 11 bases lining up with TRBD1. Germline CDR1 and CDR2: LGHNA and YSLEER. The CDR3 runs to 18 residues. With V trimmed by 2 bases and J by 7 bases, 13 bases remained unmatched. The CDR3 DNA is TGCGCCAGCAGCCAAAGATCCGTTGCGGGACAGGGGGACCAGCCCCAGCATTTT. This codes for CASSQRSVAGQGDQPQHF.

CDR3 protein: CASRPDRDRNQPQHF. CDR3 nucleotides: TGTGCCAGCAGGCCGGACAGGGACCGTAATCAGCCCCAGCATTTT. The chain joins TRBV5-8 to TRBJ1-5; 8 positions agree with TRBD1. Germline values: CDR1 SGHTS, CDR2 YDEGEE. The CDR3 loop spans 15 amino acids. V was pared by 5 bases and J by 4 bases, with 8 bases of the junction left unmatched.

This clone was detected only a few times. The J gene is TRBJ2-2, the V gene TRBV29-1, with D possibly matching TRBD1 (6 bases). CDR1 is SQVTM, CDR2 ANQGSEA, per germline. The CDR3 spans 13 residues. Trimming shortened V by 4 bases and J by 2 bases, and 8 bases separated the two germline ends. The CDR3 DNA is TGCAGCGTTGGCAGGGGTAACACCGGGGAGCTGTTTTTT. It yields the protein CSVGRGNTGELFF.

This chain connects TRBV6-1 to TRBJ2-7, with D possibly matching TRBD1 (6 bases). Deletions cut 1 base from V and 6 bases from J, with 13 bases between. The CDR3 loop spans 14 amino acids. Germline CDR1 is MNHNS and CDR2 is SASEGT. The CDR3 loop is CASSEDYGGREQYF. The CDR3 bases are TGTGCCAGCAGTGAAGATTATGGGGGCCGCGAGCAGTACTTC.

V usage is TRBV30 and J usage is TRBJ1-6; no clear D gene. The CDR3 totals 17 residues. Germline CDR1 and CDR2: GTSNPN and SVGIG (reference sequence). Between the trimmed V and J ends, which lost 2 bases and 0 bases, there was a span of 14 bases. The CDR3 region has the DNA TGTGCCTGGAGTCCCCCCGTTCCGAGCTCCTATAATTCACCCCTCCACTTT. It encodes CAWSPPVPSSYNSPLHF.

V gene TRBV30 combines with J gene TRBJ1-1, with D unresolved. Germline V CDR1 and CDR2: GTSNPN, SVGIG (reference sequence). This CDR3 has 14 residues. V was shortened by 2 bases and J by 1 base, with 11 bases between the two germline ends. In DNA, the CDR3 is TGTGCCTGGAGTCTACGACTGGGGAACACTGAAGCTTTCTTT. Amino acids: CAWSLRLGNTEAFF.

The V gene is TRBV5-1, the J gene TRBJ2-1; 8 bases map to TRBD2. Germline values: CDR1 SGHRS, CDR2 YFSETQ. V lost 3 bases to trimming and J lost 5 bases; unmatched junction nucleotides: 16. This CDR3 has 18 residues. The CDR3: CASSSGTRLQTPNNEQFF. CDR3 DNA sequence: TGCGCCAGCAGCTCCGGGACTAGACTCCAAACTCCGAACAATGAGCAGTTCTTC.

This clone came up a few times. The V call is TRBV10-2, the J call TRBJ2-7; TRBD1 aligns across 7 bases. Germline CDR1 and CDR2: WSHSY and SAAADI. Trimming at V came to 7 bases and at J to 6 bases, leaving 15 bases not matched to a gene. The CDR3 consists of 15 residues. CDR3 sequence reads: CASIGPTGFKREQYF. DNA of the CDR3: TGCGCCAGCATTGGGCCGACAGGGTTTAAGCGCGAGCAGTACTTC.

The chain recombines TRBV5-4 with TRBJ1-1; D unresolved. V shed 5 bases and J shed 2 bases, with 13 bases lying between them. This CDR3 region has 14 residues. Germline lookup yields CDR1 SGHNT and CDR2 YYREEE (reference sequence). The CDR3 coding sequence is TGTGCCAGCAGTGATGAAGAGGACAACACTGAAGCTTTCTTT. It encodes CASSDEEDNTEAFF.

The genes are TRBV28 and TRBJ2-7; D is unresolved. Germline CDR1 reads MDHEN; CDR2 reads SYDVKM. The V and J ends lost 7 bases and 6 bases respectively, with 19 bases between them. CDR3 size: 14 residues. CDR3 nucleotide sequence: TGTGCCAGCACCCGTTCGGGTCATAGGGCCGAGCAGTACTTC. Translated, it gives CASTRSGHRAEQYF. The variable domain in full, completed from reference TRBV28 and TRBJ2-7, reads DVKVTQSSRYLVKRTGEKVFLECVQDMDHENMFWYRQDPGLGLRLIYFSYDVKMKEKGDIPEGYSVSREKKERFSLILESASTNQTSMYLCASTRSGHRAEQYFGPGTRLTVT.

This clone was observed a single time. The CDR3: CASSQDIRQVGTYEQYF. CDR3 DNA sequence: TGCGCCAGCAGCCAAGATATCCGACAGGTTGGGACCTACGAGCAGTACTTC. The V and J genes are TRBV4-3 and TRBJ2-7; possible D gene TRBD1, 6 bases. This CDR3 has 17 amino acids. The V end lost 0 bases, the J end lost 2 bases, and 17 bases lay between the germline ends. Germline V gene lookup returns CDR1 LGHNA and CDR2 YSLEER.

This chain joins TRBV2 and TRBJ1-1; D is possibly TRBD1 (6 bases). V was cut by 7 bases and J by 1 base, with 16 bases left in between. The germline gives CDR1 SNHLY, CDR2 FYNNEI. The CDR3 extends over 15 amino acids. DNA for the CDR3: TGTGCCAGCACCCCCTGGGGGCAGGGGAACACTGAAGCTTTCTTT. Its protein product is CASTPWGQGNTEAFF. Supplemented by reference TRBV2 and TRBJ1-1, the full variable domain reads EPEVTQTPSHQVTQMGQEVILRCVPISNHLYFYWYRQILGQKVEFLVSFYNNEISEKSEIFDDQFSVERPDGSNFTLKIRSTKLEDSAMYFCASTPWGQGNTEAFFGQGTRLTVV.

V is TRBV7-2 and J is TRBJ2-3, with D perhaps TRBD2 (5 bases). There are 16 residues in the CDR3. Germline V gene sequence: CDR1 SGHTA, CDR2 FQGNSA. V was shortened by 2 bases and J by 2 bases, with 14 bases between the two germline ends. CDR3 bases: TGTGCCAGCAGCTTACGGTGGGCGGGCTCCACAGATACGCAGTATTTT. Translation: CASSLRWAGSTDTQYF.

There are a few counts of this clone. The V call is TRBV6-1, the J call TRBJ2-7; tentatively, D is TRBD2 (7 bases). CDR1 is MNHNS, CDR2 SASEGT, per germline. Between the trimmed V and J ends, which lost 4 bases and 6 bases, there was a span of 16 bases. The CDR3 spans 14 residues. This CDR3 reads CASSVEGGVGEQYF. The CDR3 nucleotides are TGTGCCAGCAGTGTGGAAGGGGGGGTAGGCGAGCAGTACTTC.

This clone has only one observation. V and J are TRBV10-3 and TRBJ2-7, with D hard to call. CDR3 length: 11 residues. V lost 4 bases and J lost 7, with 8 bases in between. Germline V gene lookup returns CDR1 ENHRY and CDR2 SYGVKD. The CDR3 here is CAISGSGEQYF. In DNA form, the CDR3 reads TGTGCCATCAGTGGGTCTGGGGAGCAGTACTTC.

The chain uses TRBV7-7 and TRBJ2-1, with TRBD1 matching 7 bases. V was clipped by 5 bases and J by 5 bases; unmatched bases: 9. CDR3 length equals 15 residues. CDR1 and CDR2 from the germline V gene are SSHAT and FNYEAQ (reference sequence). In DNA form, the CDR3 reads TGTGCCAGCAGCCCGGGGACAGAACTACACAATGAGCAGTTCTTC. As protein: CASSPGTELHNEQFF.

J is TRBJ2-6 and V is TRBV4-3; D may be TRBD1 (6 bases). Germline V gene lookup returns CDR1 LGHNA and CDR2 YSLEER. V lost 4 bases and J 1 base, leaving 8 bases between the germline ends. The CDR3 loop spans 15 amino acids. The CDR3 DNA sequence: TGCGCCAGCAGCCCAGGGGAATCTGGGGCCAACGTCCTGACTTTC. Translating gives CASSPGESGANVLTF.

This clone was counted only a few times. This sample also contains other DNA sequences that code for the same CDR3. CDR3 sequence (DNA): TGTGCCTGGAGTGTACAGGGTGGTCAGCCCCAGCATTTT. It specifies CAWSVQGGQPQHF. The chain has TRBV30 and TRBJ1-5; the D gene is possibly TRBD1 (6 bases). With 0 bases removed from V and 6 bases from J, the gap between germline ends came to 9 bases. The CDR3 loop spans 13 amino acids. Germline CDR1 reads GTSNPN; CDR2 reads SVGIG (reference sequence).

The rearrangement links TRBV10-3 to TRBJ2-3, with 9 nucleotides matching TRBD2. The J segment lost 2 bases and the V segment lost 9 bases, leaving 6 bases of the junction unmatched. Germline CDR1 ENHRY, CDR2 SYGVKD. The CDR3 consists of 14 residues. CDR3 nucleotides: TGTGCCATTAGCGGGGGACCTGACACAGATACGCAGTATTTT. Translated, it gives CAISGGPDTDTQYF.

The chain has TRBV28 and TRBJ1-2, with D possibly being TRBD1 (6 bases). The CDR3 spans 13 residues. Germline CDR1 and CDR2: MDHEN and SYDVKM. V was trimmed by 7 bases and J by 3 bases, leaving 12 bases between them. CDR3 residues: CASTLQGHYGYTF. CDR3 sequence (DNA): TGTGCCAGCACCTTACAGGGCCACTATGGCTACACCTTC.

This chain uses TRBV23-1 with TRBJ1-3; possible D gene TRBD1, 6 bases. TRBV23-1 is an open reading frame, and its role is uncertain. The CDR3 extends over 17 amino acids. Trimming took 2 bases from V and 4 from J, leaving 18 bases between them. The CDR3 DNA is TGCGCCAGCAGTCAAACCTTCGACAGGTCTCTGGGAAACACCATATATTTT. Protein product: CASSQTFDRSLGNTIYF.

This clone is medium-sized. The V gene is TRBV6-1, the J gene TRBJ2-2; no clear D gene. The CDR3 runs to 18 residues. In germline, CDR1 is MNHNS, CDR2 SASEGT. V lost 3 bases and J lost 6, with 23 bases in between. The CDR3 nucleotides are TGTGCCAGCAGTGACGTGGTCATTGAACTTAACAAAGCCGGGGAGCTGTTTTTT. Translating it yields CASSDVVIELNKAGELFF.

The chain combines TRBV6-5 with TRBJ2-2; D not resolved. The CDR3 totals 12 residues. Trimming cost V 0 bases and J 4 bases, with 0 bases left between them. Germline CDR1 is MNHEY and CDR2 is SVGAGI. DNA of the CDR3: TGTGCCAGCAGTTACTCCACCGGGGAGCTGTTTTTT. It encodes CASSYSTGELFF.

The chain has TRBV4-3 and TRBJ2-7; D is undetermined. The CDR3 sequence is 13 residues long. Germline V gene lookup returns CDR1 LGHNA and CDR2 YSLEER. The germline V and J ends were trimmed by 1 base and 3 bases, with 7 bases remaining between them. CDR3 loop: CASSQAPSYEQYF. The CDR3 DNA follows: TGCGCCAGCAGCCAAGCCCCGAGCTACGAGCAGTACTTC.

The chain recombines TRBV20-1 with TRBJ2-7; D may be TRBD1 (6 bases). The CDR3 runs to 11 residues. V was trimmed by 7 bases and J by 4 bases, leaving 11 bases between them. Germline V gene sequence: CDR1 DFQATT, CDR2 SNEGSKA (reference sequence). The chain's CDR3 is CSVVRGYEQYF. The CDR3 nucleotides read TGCAGTGTCGTCAGGGGTTACGAGCAGTACTTC.

The J gene is TRBJ2-2, the V gene TRBV6-1, with D hard to call. Germline assignment: CDR1 MNHNS and CDR2 SASEGT. With 7 bases removed from V and 2 bases from J, the gap between germline ends came to 2 bases. CDR3 length equals 11 residues. The CDR3 loop is CASTNTGELFF. The CDR3 DNA is TGTGCCAGCACTAACACCGGGGAGCTGTTTTTT.